The 10 T cell receptor beta chains in this list originate from one sample, sequenced in a study of post-analysis software for immune sequencing data (dated by TCRdb to between 2015 and 2016). Here is what the overall study found, with its caveats: Significantly higher frequencies in patients than in controls were found for roughly 5 TRBV segments, including TRBV5-6, TRBV5-1 and TRBV20-1.

Their target antigens are unknown. The method behind the library was PCR. The instrument given in TCRdb is Illumina HiSeq 2500. To reduce PCR and sequencing biases, unique molecular identifiers were incorporated into the TCR beta cDNA libraries. Starting from the raw public reads, TCRdb applied fastp trimming at Q25, assembled clones with MiXCR and retained in-frame beta chains. Each entry is one CDR3 protein sequence, shown with its most common DNA and genes. The sample records around 440,000 distinct CDR3 sequences, less than 45% of which are singletons. Roughly 12% of the sample lies in the top ten. Material for sequencing was blood. The receptors here all came from a girl aged 10-17 years with multiple sclerosis.

J is TRBJ2-7 and V is TRBV19; tentatively, D is TRBD2 (5 bases). CDR3 length: 11 amino acids. V dropped 11 bases and J dropped 0 bases, with 8 bases sitting between them. Per germline, CDR1 LNHDA and CDR2 SQIVND (reference sequence). This chain's CDR3 is CASGDSYEQYF. In DNA form, the CDR3 reads TGTGCCTCCGGGGACTCCTACGAGCAGTACTTC.

This chain connects TRBV6-5 to TRBJ1-2; 9 nucleotides align to TRBD1. The CDR3 is 12 residues long. Trimming cost V 6 bases and J 4 bases; bases outside gene matches: 0. The V gene's germline CDR1 is MNHEY and CDR2 SVGAGI. The CDR3 here is CASRDRGYGYTF. CDR3 in DNA: TGTGCCAGCAGGGACAGGGGCTATGGCTACACCTTC.

For this clonotype: The junction shows a germline mismatch at one end, possibly a read error. This sequence joins TRBV6-4 and TRBJ2-1; 10 bases align to TRBD1. The germline V gene has CDR1 MRHNA and CDR2 SNTAGT. The length of the CDR3 is 15 residues. The CDR3 here is CACSDGTGDQAEQFF. The CDR3 DNA reads as TGTGCCTGCAGTGATGGGACAGGGGATCAGGCTGAGCAGTTCTTC.

The CDR3 protein is CASSPDRGLSKNIQYF. The CDR3 nucleotides are TGTGCCAGCAGCCCTGACAGGGGTCTATCCAAAAACATTCAGTACTTC. V and J are TRBV7-2 and TRBJ2-4; 8 bases line up with TRBD1. CDR3 size: 16 residues. Germline V gene sequence: CDR1 SGHTA, CDR2 FQGNSA. The J segment lost 2 bases and the V segment lost 5 bases, leaving 8 bases of the junction unmatched.

This clonotype was seen more than once but under ten times. This chain joins TRBV6-6 and TRBJ2-7; a possible D gene is TRBD2 (5 bases). Trimming left V 0 bases short and J 2 bases short, with 14 bases between. The CDR3 consists of 16 residues. Germline lookup yields CDR1 MNHNY and CDR2 SVGAGI (reference sequence). In nucleotides, the CDR3 is TGTGCCAGCAGTTACTCGCCCAGCGGACCACCCTACGAGCAGTACTTC. Translation gives CASSYSPSGPPYEQYF.

There are a few counts of this clonotype. The V call is TRBV7-2, the J call TRBJ2-7; TRBD2 aligns across 9 bases. This CDR3 contains 16 residues. Germline CDR1 and CDR2: SGHTA and FQGNSA. Germline trimming cut 1 base from V and 3 bases from J; bases unmatched to any gene: 7. This CDR3 reads CASSLDPSGAVYEQYF. CDR3 nucleotides: TGTGCCAGCAGCTTAGACCCTAGCGGGGCAGTCTACGAGCAGTACTTC.

This chain joins TRBV9 and TRBJ2-1; D not resolved. The CDR3 is 14 amino acids. Germline V CDR1 and CDR2: SGDLS, YYNGEE. Trimming removed 2 bases from V and 10 bases from J, with 16 bases in between. CDR3 DNA sequence: TGTGCCAGCAGCGTCCGGGTATCTCCTGAGGAGCAGTTCTTC. It codes for CASSVRVSPEEQFF.

This clonotype appeared a few times. The chain employs TRBV12-3 or TRBV12-4 and TRBJ2-1, with 7 bases lining up with TRBD2. There are 15 residues in the CDR3. The trim removed 6 bases at V and 7 bases at J, leaving 12 bases unmatched. The CDR3 spells CASSPRLARSNEQFF. The CDR3, as DNA: TGTGCCAGCAGCCCCCGACTAGCTCGAAGTAATGAGCAGTTCTTC.

This chain links TRBV7-8 with TRBJ2-1; 12 positions match TRBD1. Trimming took 6 bases from V and 8 from J; bases not matched to a gene: 8. The germline CDR1 and CDR2 sequences are SGHVS and FQNEAQ. CDR3 length: 15 amino acids. CDR3 loop: CASRRDRGLLDEQFF. The CDR3 region has the DNA TGTGCCAGCAGAAGGGACAGGGGGCTTTTGGATGAGCAGTTCTTC.

The V call is TRBV28, the J call TRBJ1-4, with D hard to call. In germline, CDR1 is MDHEN, CDR2 SYDVKM. This CDR3 is 12 amino acids long. V gave up 9 bases and J gave up 3 bases, with 8 bases separating them. The CDR3 here is CASYSPNEKLFF. For the CDR3, the DNA is TGTGCCAGTTACAGTCCTAATGAAAAACTGTTTTTT.